This is a list of T cell receptor beta chains from one sample in a study of blood T cell repertoires in COVID-19. Using immunoSEQ multiplex PCR, the repertoire was profiled, and TCRdb retains in-frame clones only, with some absent. The sample includes approximately 270,000 clones, around 86% of them seen just once. Sequences were obtained from PBMCs or T cells enriched from blood (not recorded which). The receptor source for this set is a man aged 35 to 55 who had recovered from COVID-19. The CDR3 runs from the conserved cysteine through the conserved F or W. D genes are given only for firm matches. Expanded clones are given a class, and other clones once, few, many or no size at all.

clone size: .; D gene: TRBD2; V gene: TRBV7-9; J gene: TRBJ2-5; CDR3 protein: CASSWGLAGETQYF; CDR3 DNA: TGTGCCAGCAGCTGGGGACTAGCGGGAGAGACCCAGTACTTC
clone size: .; D gene: TRBD1; V gene: TRBV19; J gene: TRBJ2-7; CDR3 protein: CASSTRQGAGYEQYF; CDR3 DNA: TGTGCCAGTAGTACCCGACAGGGGGCTGGGTACGAGCAGTACTTC
clone size: .; D gene: TRBD1; V gene: TRBV6-1; J gene: TRBJ2-5; CDR3 protein: CASSEADRGQETQYF; CDR3 DNA: TGTGCCAGCAGTGAAGCGGACAGGGGCCAAGAGACCCAGTACTTC
clone size: .; D gene: .; V gene: TRBV4-3; J gene: TRBJ1-2; CDR3 protein: CASSQEGTGIYGYTF; CDR3 DNA: TGCGCCAGCAGCCAAGAAGGCACAGGGATCTATGGCTACACCTTC
clone size: .; D gene: .; V gene: TRBV12-3/TRBV12-4; J gene: TRBJ1-1; CDR3 protein: CASSFDRGVEAFF; CDR3 DNA: TGTGCCAGCAGTTTCGACCGCGGGGTCGAAGCTTTCTTT
clone size: medium-sized; D gene: .; V gene: TRBV29-1; J gene: TRBJ2-3; CDR3 protein: CSVFSKRDTQYF; CDR3 DNA: TGCAGCGTTTTCTCTAAGAGGGATACGCAGTATTTT
clone size: .; D gene: TRBD2; V gene: TRBV5-6; J gene: TRBJ2-3; CDR3 protein: CASSRNIAGGYSTDTQYF; CDR3 DNA: TGTGCCAGCAGCCGAAACATAGCGGGGGGGTATAGCACAGATACGCAGTATTTT
clone size: .; D gene: .; V gene: TRBV19; J gene: TRBJ1-4; CDR3 protein: CASSHRAAGANEKLFF; CDR3 DNA: TGTGCCAGTAGTCACCGGGCCGCGGGGGCTAATGAAAAACTGTTTTTT
clone size: .; D gene: .; V gene: TRBV6-5; J gene: TRBJ1-2; CDR3 protein: CASSPDWNYGYTF; CDR3 DNA: TGTGCCAGCAGCCCGGACTGGAACTATGGCTACACCTTC
clone size: .; D gene: TRBD2; V gene: TRBV27; J gene: TRBJ2-1; CDR3 protein: CASSVLAGVVGEQFF; CDR3 DNA: TGTGCCAGCAGCGTCCTAGCGGGAGTGGTTGGTGAGCAGTTCTTC
clone size: .; D gene: .; V gene: TRBV18; J gene: TRBJ1-2; CDR3 protein: CASSPSGAKGDYGYTF; CDR3 DNA: TGTGCCAGCTCACCATCAGGGGCCAAAGGGGACTATGGCTACACCTTC
clone size: few; D gene: .; V gene: TRBV28; J gene: TRBJ2-2; CDR3 protein: CASSFEATGELFF; CDR3 DNA: TGTGCCAGCAGTTTCGAAGCCACCGGGGAGCTGTTTTTT
clone size: .; D gene: .; V gene: TRBV2; J gene: TRBJ1-3; CDR3 protein: CASSGNSPSGNTIYF; CDR3 DNA: TGTGCCAGCAGTGGGAACAGCCCCTCTGGAAACACCATATATTTT
clone size: .; D gene: .; V gene: TRBV27; J gene: TRBJ2-7; CDR3 protein: CASAYRRFHEQYF; CDR3 DNA: TGTGCCAGCGCTTACAGGCGGTTTCACGAGCAGTACTTC
clone size: .; D gene: .; V gene: TRBV6-2/TRBV6-3; J gene: TRBJ1-6; CDR3 protein: CASSYSRWTEPRDSPLHF; CDR3 DNA: TGTGCCAGCAGTTACTCGAGGTGGACAGAACCAAGGGATTCACCCCTCCACTTT
clone size: .; D gene: .; V gene: TRBV5-1; J gene: TRBJ1-2; CDR3 protein: CASSVTAGIYGYTF; CDR3 DNA: TGCGCCAGCAGCGTGACTGCAGGGATCTATGGCTACACCTTC
clone size: .; D gene: .; V gene: TRBV19; J gene: TRBJ1-2; CDR3 protein: CASTGGGDYGYTF; CDR3 DNA: TGTGCCAGTACCGGGGGGGGTGACTATGGCTACACCTTC
clone size: .; D gene: TRBD2; V gene: TRBV30; J gene: TRBJ2-7; CDR3 protein: CAWSVLAGGLDEQYF; CDR3 DNA: TGTGCCTGGAGTGTACTAGCGGGAGGGTTAGACGAGCAGTACTTC
clone size: .; D gene: .; V gene: TRBV7-3; J gene: TRBJ2-1; CDR3 protein: CASSSVGPGGYNEQFF; CDR3 DNA: .
clone size: .; D gene: .; V gene: TRBV27; J gene: TRBJ2-6; CDR3 protein: CASSLFTGYSGANVLTF; CDR3 DNA: TGTGCCAGCAGTTTATTCACAGGGTATTCTGGGGCCAACGTCCTGACTTTC
clone size: .; D gene: TRBD1; V gene: TRBV14; J gene: TRBJ1-1; CDR3 protein: CASGRGQAEAFF; CDR3 DNA: TGTGCCAGCGGCAGGGGGCAGGCTGAAGCTTTCTTT
clone size: .; D gene: TRBD1; V gene: TRBV19; J gene: TRBJ1-2; CDR3 protein: CASSMGDREGYGYTF; CDR3 DNA: TGTGCCAGTAGTATGGGCGACAGGGAAGGCTATGGCTACACCTTC
clone size: .; D gene: .; V gene: TRBV29-1; J gene: TRBJ2-3; CDR3 protein: CSVESGEGTQYF; CDR3 DNA: TGCAGCGTTGAGTCAGGGGAGGGTACGCAGTATTTT
clone size: .; D gene: .; V gene: TRBV5-6; J gene: TRBJ1-1; CDR3 protein: CASSLAGFFTEAFF; CDR3 DNA: TGTGCCAGCAGCTTGGCGGGTTTTTTTACTGAAGCTTTCTTT
clone size: .; D gene: TRBD2; V gene: TRBV4-1; J gene: TRBJ2-1; CDR3 protein: CASSQGGTSAYNEQFF; CDR3 DNA: TGCGCCAGCAGCCAAGGTGGGACTAGCGCCTACAATGAGCAGTTCTTC
clone size: .; D gene: .; V gene: TRBV6-6; J gene: TRBJ2-2; CDR3 protein: CASRETGTGGELFF; CDR3 DNA: TGTGCCAGCAGGGAGACAGGAACAGGCGGGGAGCTGTTTTTT
clone size: many; D gene: TRBD2; V gene: TRBV30; J gene: TRBJ2-1; CDR3 protein: CAWSVGTGGGEQFF; CDR3 DNA: TGTGCCTGGAGTGTTGGAACGGGGGGTGGTGAGCAGTTCTTC
clone size: .; D gene: TRBD2; V gene: TRBV12-5; J gene: TRBJ2-7; CDR3 protein: CASGSRGGGFTYEQYF; CDR3 DNA: TGTGCTAGTGGTTCTCGGGGGGGCGGTTTCACCTACGAGCAGTACTTC
clone size: .; D gene: TRBD1; V gene: TRBV19; J gene: TRBJ2-4; CDR3 protein: CASSSPGQTDIQYF; CDR3 DNA: TGTGCCAGTAGTTCTCCGGGACAGACGGACATTCAGTACTTC
clone size: .; D gene: TRBD1; V gene: TRBV13; J gene: TRBJ2-5; CDR3 protein: CASSFGQGPQETQYF; CDR3 DNA: TGTGCCAGCAGCTTTGGACAGGGGCCCCAAGAGACCCAGTACTTC
clone size: .; D gene: .; V gene: TRBV7-2; J gene: TRBJ2-3; CDR3 protein: CASSLARRDTQYF; CDR3 DNA: TGTGCCAGCAGCTTAGCGCGGAGAGATACGCAGTATTTT
clone size: .; D gene: .; V gene: TRBV5-4; J gene: TRBJ2-3; CDR3 protein: CASSLRFSPSTDTQYF; CDR3 DNA: TGTGCCAGCAGCTTGCGTTTCTCTCCTAGCACAGATACGCAGTATTTT